The clone carrying this T cell receptor (beta chain) has just a few counts. Its target is unknown. The data are from a study of T cell responses to AZD1222 COVID-19 vaccine. There are 16 residues in the CDR3. Trimming pared 4 bases from V and 3 bases from J, leaving 19 bases between. CDR1 and CDR2 (germline): LGHNA, YSLEER. Broader study findings: Repertoires in all cases were sampled only once the peak T cell response had passed. Two doses of AZD1222 preceded a rise in Spike-specific TCR breadth and depth. Mostly white British, mostly female donors; authors suggested clonal diversity may be underestimated. Baseline serostatus was positive in only a handful of AZD1222 recipients.

Method: immunoSEQ multiplex PCR; TCRdb's copy keeps in-frame clones and lacks some. The sample holds tens of thousands of clones, around 87% seen once. This receptor was identified in an adult in good health. Sequencing was performed on peripheral blood, taken on day 0 of MenACWY control vaccination. This chain links TRBV4-3 with TRBJ2-7; a weak D match, TRBD2 (5 bases). CDR3: CASSPSSSGVVYEQYF. In nucleotides, the CDR3 is TGCGCCAGCAGCCCCTCCTCATCCGGGGTAGTCTACGAGCAGTACTTC.